A single sample is the source of the 4 T cell receptor beta chains below, sequenced in a study of CD8 T cells in ankylosing spondylitis. TCRdb processed the 5' RACE reads anew with MiXCR; each CDR3 protein has one entry. The sample holds under 200,000 distinct CDR3 sequences, approximately 12% seen once. Sequencing was done on a sample of blood, either unsorted or a sorted T cell fraction (not recorded which). Receptors were obtained from a female donor with ankylosing spondylitis or in good health (not recorded which).

The chain links TRBV7-2 to TRBJ2-7, with D tentatively TRBD1 or TRBD2 (5 bases each). In germline, CDR1 is SGHTA, CDR2 FQGNSA. The CDR3 has 15 residues. The germline V and J ends were trimmed by 5 bases and 4 bases, with 18 bases remaining between them. The CDR3 DNA is TGTGCCAGCAGCCAGGGACGATGGTTTAATTACGAGCAGTACTTC. Protein product: CASSQGRWFNYEQYF.

This clonotype was seen repeatedly, ten times or more. DNA of the CDR3: TGCAGCGTCCCAAGACTAGCGGGTGACTACAATGAGCAGTTCTTC. Protein sequence: CSVPRLAGDYNEQFF. This chain uses TRBV29-1 with TRBJ2-1; 10 positions agree with TRBD2. The V gene end was trimmed by 6 bases and the J gene end by 3 bases; junction bases not matched to a gene: 8. This CDR3 spans 15 amino acids. From germline, CDR1 is SQVTM and CDR2 ANQGSEA.

Ten or more counts support this clonotype. The V and J genes are TRBV28 and TRBJ1-6; D might be TRBD1 (5 bases). With 11 bases removed from V and 8 bases from J, the gap between germline ends came to 16 bases. CDR3 size: 13 residues. The germline V gene encodes CDR1 MDHEN and CDR2 SYDVKM. The CDR3 bases are TGTGCCGGGGCTTCGGATCAACATTCACCCCTCCACTTT. Translated: CAGASDQHSPLHF.

The table lists this clonotype with many counts. The rearrangement uses TRBV20-1 and TRBJ1-5; D gene ambiguous. Germline CDR1 and CDR2: DFQATT and SNEGSKA (reference sequence). The CDR3 has 14 residues. Trimming took 2 bases from V and 3 from J, leaving 11 bases between them. The CDR3, as DNA: TGCAGTGCTAGAAGCGGGCAGTCCAATCAGCCCCAGCATTTT. This codes for CSARSGQSNQPQHF.